This T cell receptor beta chain was recorded in a study of CXCR3-negative and CXCR3-positive naive CD8 T cells. Whole-study findings and limits: CXCR3-positive naive cells had more hydrophobic TRB CDR3s than CXCR3-negative naive cells. Once cells were cryopreserved, CXCR3 expression went down partly, and most assays used fresh PBMCs.

There are 13 residues in the CDR3. Germline V gives CDR1 SGHRS, CDR2 YFSETQ. About this clonotype itself: Its antigen is unidentified.

Sorting yielded triplicates of about 280,000 cells for each CD8+ T cell subset. Libraries were UMI-labeled 5' RACE TRB cDNA. TCRdb re-called the 5' RACE reads; every CDR3 protein appears as one record, without DNA. This table holds approximately 100,000 distinct CDR3 sequences. The clonotype comes from a human donor in good health. Some clones in this sample may be carry-over from other donors' samples. This chain joins TRBV5-1 and TRBJ2-2; the TCRdb call, TRBD2, lacks DNA for checking. Sequencing used naive CXCR3+ CD8+ T cells from blood. The subset denotes: CD45RO-CCR7+CD27+CD95- naive CD8+ T cells expressing CXCR3 (TNR3+). The CDR3 loop reads CASSWTSAGELFF.